This T cell receptor beta chain came from a study of monozygotic twins with inflammatory bowel disease. Study findings and constraints: It was in IBD patients that TCRbeta diversity (inverse Simpson) was lower than in healthy co-twins.

Of note for this clonotype: What it recognizes is unknown.

TCRdb re-called the 5' RACE reads; one entry per CDR3 protein, DNA not given. This sample's table has about 110,000 distinct CDR3 sequences. Germline V gives CDR1 SGHRS, CDR2 YFSETQ. The CDR3 spans 15 residues. V and J are TRBV5-1 and TRBJ2-1; without DNA, the TCRdb call of TRBD1 cannot be checked. The sample consisted of blood. This receptor was obtained from a human donor with ulcerative colitis or Crohn's disease, or a healthy co-twin of an affected twin (not recorded which). The CDR3: CASSPSGATSNEQFF.